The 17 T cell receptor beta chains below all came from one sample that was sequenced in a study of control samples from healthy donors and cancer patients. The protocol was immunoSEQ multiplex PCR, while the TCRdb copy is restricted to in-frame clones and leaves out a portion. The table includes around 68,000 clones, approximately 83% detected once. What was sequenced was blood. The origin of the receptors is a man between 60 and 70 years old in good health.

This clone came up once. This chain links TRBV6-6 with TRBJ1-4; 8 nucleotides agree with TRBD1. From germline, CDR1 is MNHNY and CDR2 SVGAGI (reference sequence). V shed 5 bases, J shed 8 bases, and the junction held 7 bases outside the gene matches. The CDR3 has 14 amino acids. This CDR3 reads CASSQTGGGEKLFF. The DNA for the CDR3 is TGTGCCAGCAGTCAAACAGGGGGTGGAGAAAAACTGTTTTTT.

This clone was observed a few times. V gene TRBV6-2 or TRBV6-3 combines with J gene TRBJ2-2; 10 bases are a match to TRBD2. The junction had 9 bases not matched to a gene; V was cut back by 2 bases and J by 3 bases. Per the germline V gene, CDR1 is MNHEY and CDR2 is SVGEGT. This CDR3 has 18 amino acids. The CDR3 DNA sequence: TGTGCCAGCAGTTACCCCCGGACTAGCGGTCGACACACCGGGGAGCTGTTTTTT. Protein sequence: CASSYPRTSGRHTGELFF.

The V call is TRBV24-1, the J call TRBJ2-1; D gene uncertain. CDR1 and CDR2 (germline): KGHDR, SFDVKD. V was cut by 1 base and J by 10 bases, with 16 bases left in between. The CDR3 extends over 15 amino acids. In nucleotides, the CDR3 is TGTGCCACCAGTGATTTTTCCCGCCCCTCCCAGGAGCAGTTCTTC. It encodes CATSDFSRPSQEQFF.

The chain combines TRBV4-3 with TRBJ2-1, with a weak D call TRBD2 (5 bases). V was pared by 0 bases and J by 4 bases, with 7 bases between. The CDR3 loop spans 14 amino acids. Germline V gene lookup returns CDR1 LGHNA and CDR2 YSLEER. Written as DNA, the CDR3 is TGCGCCAGCAGCCAAGACAGCGGTTACAATGAGCAGTTCTTC. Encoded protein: CASSQDSGYNEQFF.

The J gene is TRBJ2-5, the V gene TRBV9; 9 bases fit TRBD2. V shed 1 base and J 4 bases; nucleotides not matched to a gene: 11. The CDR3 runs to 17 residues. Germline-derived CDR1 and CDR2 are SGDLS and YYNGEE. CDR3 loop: CASSVPVVREGGETQYF. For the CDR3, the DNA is TGTGCCAGCAGCGTACCGGTTGTGCGGGAGGGGGGAGAGACCCAGTACTTC. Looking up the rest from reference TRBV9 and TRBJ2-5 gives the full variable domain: DSGVTQTPKHLITATGQRVTLRCSPRSGDLSVYWYQQSLDQGLQFLIQYYNGEERAKGNILERFSAQQFPDLHSELNLSSLELGDSALYFCASSVPVVREGGETQYFGPGTRLLVL.

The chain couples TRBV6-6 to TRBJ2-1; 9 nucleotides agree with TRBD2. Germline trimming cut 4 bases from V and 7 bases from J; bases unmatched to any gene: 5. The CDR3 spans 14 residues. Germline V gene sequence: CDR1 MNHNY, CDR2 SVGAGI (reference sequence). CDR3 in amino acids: CASSSGLATNEQFF. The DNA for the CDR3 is TGTGCCAGCAGTTCGGGACTAGCAACGAATGAGCAGTTCTTC.

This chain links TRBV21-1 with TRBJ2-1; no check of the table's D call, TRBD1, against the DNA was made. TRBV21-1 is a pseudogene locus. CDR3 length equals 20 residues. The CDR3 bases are TGTGCCAGCAAGACACCAGGGGTTATATCGGAAAAACTTATCTACAATGAGCAGTTCTTC. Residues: CASKTPGVISEKLIYNEQFF.

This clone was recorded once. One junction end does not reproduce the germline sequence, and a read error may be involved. The CDR3 sequence: CASRLSGRTGELFF. The DNA for the CDR3 is TGTGCCAGCAGGTTATCCGGGAGGACCGGGGAGCTGTTTTTT. The chain joins TRBV28 to TRBJ2-2; TRBD2 agrees at 7 bases. Germline CDR1 reads MDHEN; CDR2 reads SYDVKM. CDR3 length: 14 amino acids.

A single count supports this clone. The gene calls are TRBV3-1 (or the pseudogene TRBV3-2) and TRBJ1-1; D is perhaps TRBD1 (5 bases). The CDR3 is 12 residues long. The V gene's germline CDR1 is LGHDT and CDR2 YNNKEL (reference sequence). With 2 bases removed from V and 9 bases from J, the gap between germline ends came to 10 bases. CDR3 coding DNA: TGTGCCAGCAGCCAAACGGGGGTGCAAGCTTTCTTT. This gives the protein CASSQTGVQAFF.

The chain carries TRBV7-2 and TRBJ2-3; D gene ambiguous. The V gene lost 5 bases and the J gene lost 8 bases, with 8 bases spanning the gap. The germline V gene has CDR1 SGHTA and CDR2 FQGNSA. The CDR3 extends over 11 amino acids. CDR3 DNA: TGTGCCAGCAGCACCGTGGGTACGCAGTATTTT. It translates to CASSTVGTQYF.

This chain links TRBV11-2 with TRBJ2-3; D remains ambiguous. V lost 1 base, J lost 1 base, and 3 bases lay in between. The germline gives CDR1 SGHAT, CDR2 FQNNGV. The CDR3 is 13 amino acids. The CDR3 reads CASSLGGTDTQYF. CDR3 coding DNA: TGTGCCAGCAGCTTAGGCGGCACAGATACGCAGTATTTT.

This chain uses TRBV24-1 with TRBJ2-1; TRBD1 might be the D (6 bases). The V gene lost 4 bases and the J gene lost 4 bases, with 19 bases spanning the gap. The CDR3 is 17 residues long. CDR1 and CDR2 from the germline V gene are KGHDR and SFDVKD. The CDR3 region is CATSDPKRKGGYNEQFF. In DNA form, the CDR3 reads TGTGCCACCAGTGACCCTAAGCGGAAAGGGGGATACAATGAGCAGTTCTTC.

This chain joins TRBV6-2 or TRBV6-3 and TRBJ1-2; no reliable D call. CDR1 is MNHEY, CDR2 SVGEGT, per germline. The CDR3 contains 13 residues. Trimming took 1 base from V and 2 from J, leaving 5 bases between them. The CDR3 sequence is CASSYFGNYGYTF. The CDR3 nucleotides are TGTGCCAGCAGTTACTTTGGGAACTATGGCTACACCTTC.

DNA for the CDR3: TGTGCCAGCAGCTTAGCGAGGGATCTAGCGTCCCAGTACTTC. This gives the protein CASSLARDLASQYF. V usage is TRBV7-9 and J usage is TRBJ2-5, with TRBD2 as a possible D gene (6 bases). The CDR3 runs to 14 residues. The germline V gene encodes CDR1 SEHNR and CDR2 FQNEAQ (reference sequence). The V end was cut by 0 bases, the J end by 9 bases, with 14 bases between.

CDR3 DNA sequence: TGTGCCAGCAGCACCGGGACTAGCGGGTTCACAGATACGCAGTATTTT. Its protein product is CASSTGTSGFTDTQYF. This sequence joins TRBV5-8 and TRBJ2-3; TRBD2 aligns across 12 bases. Per the germline V gene, CDR1 is SGHTS and CDR2 is YDEGEE. J was trimmed by 2 bases and V by 4 bases; bases with no gene match: 5. This CDR3 region has 16 residues. Supplemented by reference TRBV5-8 and TRBJ2-3, the full variable domain reads EAGVTQSPTHLIKTRGQQATLRCSPISGHTSVYWYQQALGLGLQFLLWYDEGEERNRGNFPPRFSGRQFPNYSSELNVNALELEDSALYLCASSTGTSGFTDTQYFGPGTRLTVL.

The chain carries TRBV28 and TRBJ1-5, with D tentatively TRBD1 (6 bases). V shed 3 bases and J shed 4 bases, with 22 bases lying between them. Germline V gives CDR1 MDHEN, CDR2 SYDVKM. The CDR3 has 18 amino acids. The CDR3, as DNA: TGTGCCAGCAGTTTCTCAGGGATTGGGGGGCCTGGTAATCAGCCCCAGCATTTT. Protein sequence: CASSFSGIGGPGNQPQHF.

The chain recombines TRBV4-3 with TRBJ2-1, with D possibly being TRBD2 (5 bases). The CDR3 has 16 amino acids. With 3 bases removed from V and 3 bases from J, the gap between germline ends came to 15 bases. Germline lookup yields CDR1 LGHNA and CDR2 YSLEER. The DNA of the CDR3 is TGCGCCAGCAGCCAGCCCGGAGCGGTAGGCTACAATGAGCAGTTCTTC. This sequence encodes CASSQPGAVGYNEQFF.